Here is one TCR beta chain with its context. Its antigen target is currently unknown. The sample holds no much larger clone one base away, and base qualities are not on file. The immunoSEQ Assay, a bias-controlled multiplex PCR, was used to amplify TCRbeta CDR3 regions from genomic DNA. The study's processing was this. The number of nucleated cells in each sample was estimated by amplification of reference gene primers within the assay. To quantify the absolute abundance of each unique TCRbeta CDR3 rearrangement, sequence reads were collapsed and filtered. For each sample, productive Simpson clonality was calculated by taking the square root of Simpson's diversity index across productive rearrangements. What TCRdb holds here is the immuneACCESS table cut down to in-frame rearrangements. Part of the clones is not present; checked against another copy, under half of the missing clones reflect an unresolved V gene, and the others are unexplained. V and J calls plus clone size are reproduced from that table; the DNA served to infer D and trimming. The sample table holds about 200,000 clones, of which 80% to 90% were seen once. The top ten clonotypes cover 3% to 4.5% of the sample.

Enrolling through a virtual design, the prospective study's participants ranged in age from about 18 to 89 years and lived across 24 United States geographic areas. To assign participants to cohorts, the prospective study relied on clinical history that participants themselves reported in a screening survey and a study questionnaire. In the prospective study, whole blood, serum and a nasopharyngeal or oropharyngeal swab were collected from each participant by mobile phlebotomists. Prospective study participants could optionally give additional blood draws and questionnaires over an approximately 2-month period. Before DNA extraction, prospective study blood samples were shipped either frozen or at room temperature. This entry is derived from a study of blood T cell repertoires in COVID-19 (dated by TCRdb to about 2020). About the full investigation: The collaborator samples originated in the United States, Italy and Spain and spanned the acute and convalescent phases of COVID-19. The prospective study material was composed of cDNA or gDNA derived from T cells, B-cell-depleted T cells, or PBMCs. Deeply sampled blood TCRbeta repertoires from subjects exposed to, actively infected with, or recovered from COVID-19 were included in the dataset. A freely available public database, intended as a resource for researchers studying the immune response to SARS-CoV-2, is where the repertoires were released. Samples came from the ongoing ImmuneRACE study (first 160 participants) plus 1,254 subjects from 6 global collaborators. The sample metadata nearly always contained a de-identified subject ID, COVID-19 status, age in years and sex. Where available, HLA class I and class II types were taken from metadata supplied by the sample provider and were not determined by assay-based typing. Overall study outcomes, separate from this receptor: The quantity of clinical and demographic metadata differed by source and by participant and was supplied without curation.

CDR1 and CDR2, per the germline V gene, are SGHTA and FQGNSA. The CDR3 holds 16 amino acids from the cysteine to the phenylalanine. The sequence is cut down to CDR3 DNA, 48 bases in frame from base 1. Trimming takes 5 bases from V and 1 base from J, and the germline ends sit 18 bases apart. This TCR was sampled from a middle-aged woman with acute COVID-19. The sequenced material came from PBMCs or T cells enriched from blood (not recorded which). The chain joins TRBV7-2 to TRBJ2-7; no D segment can be confidently identified. The DNA reads TGTGCCAGCAGCCCTCTGTGGGTAGCTGCATCCTACGAGCAGTACTTC. The resulting protein is CASSPLWVAASYEQYF.